Presented here are 30 T cell receptor beta chains from one specimen sequenced in a study of tumor-infiltrating lymphocytes in localized non-small cell lung cancer (dated by TCRdb to the early 2020s). Library preparation was by the immunoSEQ multiplex PCR assay. In its TCRdb copy, this immuneACCESS table keeps in-frame sequences only and misses some clones. Where compared with another copy, unresolved V genes explain less than half of these, and the others have no known cause. The sample records 13,000 or so clones, around 68% of which are singletons. The biggest ten clones account for approximately 9% of the sample. The sample was uninvolved lung tissue not adjacent to the tumor. The receptors here all came from a human donor with non-small cell lung cancer.

The rearrangement links TRBV7-2 to TRBJ2-5, with TRBD2 identical over 12 bases. Germline lookup yields CDR1 SGHTA and CDR2 FQGNSA. CDR3 length: 15 residues. V was clipped by 4 bases and J by 5 bases; unmatched bases: 5. CDR3 coding DNA: TGTGCCAGCAGCTCCTCTAGCGGGAGGGGGGAGACCCAGTACTTC. Translation: CASSSSSGRGETQYF.

This clone was observed a few times. The chain employs TRBV29-1 and TRBJ1-1; the D gene is possibly TRBD1 (5 bases). Trimming took 4 bases from V and 0 from J, leaving 6 bases between them. The CDR3 has 12 amino acids. Looked up from germline, CDR1 is SQVTM and CDR2 is ANQGSEA. CDR3 in DNA: TGCAGCGTTGCCAGGGTGAACACTGAAGCTTTCTTT. Translation: CSVARVNTEAFF. The full variable domain, its missing parts supplied by reference TRBV29-1 and TRBJ1-1, is SAVISQKPSRDICQRGTSLTIQCQVDSQVTMMFWYRQQPGQSLTLIATANQGSEATYESGFVIDKFPISRPNLTFSTLTVSNMSPEDSSIYLCSVARVNTEAFFGQGTRLTVV.

Only a few counts were recorded for this clone. The CDR3 region is CASSSQPNTEAFF. The DNA of the CDR3 is TGTGCCAGCAGCTCTCAGCCGAACACTGAAGCTTTCTTT. The rearrangement links TRBV7-2 to TRBJ1-1; D gene ambiguous. The CDR3 totals 13 residues. Germline V gives CDR1 SGHTA, CDR2 FQGNSA. Trimming took 4 bases from V and 1 from J, leaving 7 bases between them.

The chain recombines TRBV4-2 with TRBJ2-3, with 9 nucleotides matching TRBD2. Unmatched junction bases numbered 12, after V lost 8 bases and J lost 6 bases. The CDR3 has 15 amino acids. From germline, CDR1 is LGHNA and CDR2 YNFKEQ. CDR3 DNA sequence: TGTGCCAGCGCTACTCCTAGCGGGGCGGGGGATACGCAGTATTTT. Translation: CASATPSGAGDTQYF.

The V call is TRBV18, the J call TRBJ2-6; a possible D gene is TRBD1 (6 bases). Trimming took off 5 bases at V and 0 bases at J, with 14 bases between the two ends. Germline V gene data show CDR1 as KGHSH and CDR2 as LQKENI. CDR3 length: 17 amino acids. CDR3 loop: CASSTRQVDSGANVLTF. CDR3 nucleotides: TGTGCCAGCTCAACCCGACAGGTAGACTCTGGGGCCAACGTCCTGACTTTC.

This chain connects TRBV5-4 to TRBJ2-7; 7 positions agree with TRBD1. V shed 2 bases and J 3 bases; nucleotides not matched to a gene: 5. Per the germline V gene, CDR1 is SGHNT and CDR2 is YYREEE (reference sequence). CDR3 length: 14 amino acids. The CDR3 nucleotides read TGTGCCAGCAGCTTAGGGACAGACAGCTACGAGCAGTACTTC. Protein product: CASSLGTDSYEQYF. Together with reference TRBV5-4 and TRBJ2-7, the CDR3 gives the full variable domain: ETGVTQSPTHLIKTRGQQVTLRCSSQSGHNTVSWYQQALGQGPQFIFQYYREEENGRGNFPPRFSGLQFPNYSSELNVNALELDDSALYLCASSLGTDSYEQYFGPGTRLTVT.

This chain links TRBV4-2 with TRBJ2-3; 8 bases map to TRBD2. The CDR3 is 15 residues long. J gave up 0 bases and V 4 bases, and 3 bases lay outside the gene matches. Germline V gene sequence: CDR1 LGHNA, CDR2 YNFKEQ. The CDR3: CASSRGGTSTDTQYF. As DNA, the CDR3 is TGTGCCAGCAGCCGCGGGGGGACTAGCACAGATACGCAGTATTTT.

This clone was seen only a few times. This chain connects TRBV5-4 to TRBJ1-2, with 7 bases identical to TRBD1. Trimming cost V 0 bases and J 4 bases; bases outside gene matches: 6. The CDR3 sequence is 15 residues long. Germline CDR1 is SGHNT and CDR2 is YYREEE (reference sequence). The CDR3 reads CASSLAKGGAYGYTF. CDR3 sequence (DNA): TGTGCCAGCAGCTTGGCCAAAGGGGGCGCCTATGGCTACACCTTC.

V and J are TRBV7-9 and TRBJ2-2, with D possibly matching TRBD2 (5 bases). The CDR3 loop spans 16 amino acids. CDR1 is SEHNR, CDR2 FQNEAQ, per germline (reference sequence). The V and J ends lost 0 bases and 1 base respectively, with 9 bases between them. In nucleotides, the CDR3 is TGTGCCAGCAGCTTAGCCATCCGGGGGAACACCGGGGAGCTGTTTTTT. Translation: CASSLAIRGNTGELFF. Looking up the rest from reference TRBV7-9 and TRBJ2-2 gives the full variable domain: DTGVSQNPRHKITKRGQNVTFRCDPISEHNRLYWYRQTLGQGPEFLTYFQNEAQLEKSRLLSDRFSAERPKGSFSTLEIQRTEQGDSAMYLCASSLAIRGNTGELFFGEGSRLTVL.

The gene calls are TRBV19 and TRBJ1-3, with D maybe TRBD1 (5 bases). There are 16 residues in the CDR3. With 5 bases removed from V and 0 bases from J, the gap between germline ends came to 14 bases. Germline CDR1 and CDR2: LNHDA and SQIVND (reference sequence). In DNA form, the CDR3 reads TGTGCCAGTAGTGACCGGCAGACAGTCTCTGGAAACACCATATATTTT. It translates to CASSDRQTVSGNTIYF.

The rearrangement uses TRBV5-8 and TRBJ1-2; D gene uncertain. Per germline, CDR1 SGHTS and CDR2 YDEGEE. V lost 0 bases and J lost 3, with 6 bases in between. The CDR3 covers 13 residues. Here the CDR3 DNA reads TGTGCCAGCAGCTTGGCAGCGGACTATGGCTACACCTTC. As protein: CASSLAADYGYTF. The full variable domain, with the rest looked up from reference TRBV5-8 and TRBJ1-2, is EAGVTQSPTHLIKTRGQQATLRCSPISGHTSVYWYQQALGLGLQFLLWYDEGEERNRGNFPPRFSGRQFPNYSSELNVNALELEDSALYLCASSLAADYGYTFGSGTRLTVV.

The chain links TRBV4-2 to TRBJ2-7; D gene ambiguous. V lost 0 bases and J 6 bases, leaving 9 bases between the germline ends. Germline V gives CDR1 LGHNA, CDR2 YNFKEQ. This CDR3 region has 13 residues. The CDR3 protein is CASSQDGPREQYF. The CDR3 DNA reads as TGTGCCAGCAGCCAAGACGGTCCCCGCGAGCAGTACTTC.

This chain connects TRBV2 to TRBJ1-5; 10 bases are shared with TRBD1. After removal of 9 bases from V and 2 bases from J, the junction contained 4 bases not matched to a gene. The CDR3 spans 14 residues. Germline lookup yields CDR1 SNHLY and CDR2 FYNNEI. CDR3 sequence (DNA): TGTGCCAGTACCGGGACAGGGGGCAATCAGCCCCAGCATTTT. Amino acid sequence: CASTGTGGNQPQHF.

The V and J genes are TRBV11-3 and TRBJ2-2; D tentatively reads TRBD1 or TRBD2 (5 bases each). CDR3 length equals 14 residues. Per the germline V gene, CDR1 is SGHNT and CDR2 is YENEEA. Trimming shortened V by 5 bases and J by 4 bases, and 11 bases separated the two germline ends. For the CDR3, the DNA is TGTGCCAGCAGCCTGGGACGAACCACCGGGGAGCTGTTTTTT. Translating it yields CASSLGRTTGELFF.

The chain has TRBV9 and TRBJ1-3; unclear D gene. V dropped 0 bases and J dropped 0 bases, with 10 bases sitting between them. Germline V gene lookup returns CDR1 SGDLS and CDR2 YYNGEE. The CDR3 sequence is 16 residues long. This CDR3 is CASSVGGGSSGNTIYF. In nucleotides, the CDR3 is TGTGCCAGCAGCGTAGGTGGAGGCAGCTCTGGAAACACCATATATTTT.

The gene calls are TRBV28 and TRBJ1-4, with 7 bases aligning to TRBD1. CDR3 length: 12 amino acids. V lost 5 bases to trimming and J lost 11 bases; unmatched junction nucleotides: 5. The V gene's germline CDR1 is MDHEN and CDR2 SYDVKM. The CDR3 DNA follows: TGTGCCAGCAGTCGGCGACAGGGTAAACTGTTTTTT. Protein sequence: CASSRRQGKLFF.

This clone was detected a few times. The chain combines TRBV2 with TRBJ1-1, with D possibly being TRBD1 (6 bases). The CDR3 totals 14 residues. Germline CDR1 is SNHLY and CDR2 is FYNNEI. Trimming stripped 5 bases from V and 3 bases from J, with 13 bases between. CDR3 nucleotides: TGTGCCAGCAGTCCGAGGACAGACTACACTGAAGCTTTCTTT. Translated: CASSPRTDYTEAFF.

V gene TRBV4-2 combines with J gene TRBJ2-1; TRBD2 matches 7 bases. V shed 1 base, J shed 3 bases, and the junction held 6 bases outside the gene matches. Looked up from germline, CDR1 is LGHNA and CDR2 is YNFKEQ. This CDR3 is 16 amino acids long. The CDR3 loop reads CASSQGAGALYNEQFF. DNA of the CDR3: TGTGCCAGCAGCCAAGGGGCGGGAGCTCTCTACAATGAGCAGTTCTTC.

CDR3 coding DNA: TGTGCCAGCAGTGCTAGCGGGGGGGAGCAGACCCAGTACTTC. It yields the protein CASSASGGEQTQYF. The chain links TRBV2 to TRBJ2-5, with 12 bases lining up with TRBD2. The V and J ends lost 4 bases and 6 bases, in that order; junction bases with no gene match: 3. CDR1 is SNHLY, CDR2 FYNNEI, per germline. The CDR3 covers 14 residues.

The chain links TRBV7-2 to TRBJ2-5; 11 nucleotides agree with TRBD2. The CDR3 is made up of 16 amino acids. The germline V gene encodes CDR1 SGHTA and CDR2 FQGNSA. The J segment lost 5 bases and the V segment lost 5 bases, leaving 10 bases of the junction unmatched. CDR3 nucleotides: TGTGCCAGCAGCCCCACTAGCGGGGGCCGGGGGGAGACCCAGTACTTC. This translates into CASSPTSGGRGETQYF.

This chain joins TRBV6-5 and TRBJ1-6; D possibly corresponds to TRBD1 (5 bases). CDR1 and CDR2 from the germline V gene are MNHEY and SVGAGI. The CDR3 has 14 amino acids. The V end was cut by 6 bases, the J end by 7 bases, with 13 bases between. The CDR3 DNA is TGTGCCAGCAGGGCAGGGCGAGGAAATTCACCCCTCCACTTT. Its protein is CASRAGRGNSPLHF.

The V gene is TRBV19, the J gene TRBJ1-2; D is ambiguous. From germline, CDR1 is LNHDA and CDR2 SQIVND (reference sequence). The CDR3 covers 12 residues. Deletions cut 8 bases from V and 1 base from J, with 8 bases between. The chain's CDR3 is CASQDRNYGYTF. DNA for the CDR3: TGTGCCAGTCAGGACCGTAACTATGGCTACACCTTC.

The chain couples TRBV30 to TRBJ1-5; 8 positions agree with TRBD1. The J segment lost 2 bases and the V segment lost 5 bases, leaving 23 bases of the junction unmatched. Germline values: CDR1 GTSNPN, CDR2 SVGIG (reference sequence). CDR3 length: 20 residues. CDR3 amino acids: CAWSRVAYRGNEGRNQPQHF. The CDR3 nucleotides are TGTGCCTGGTCCCGCGTAGCGTACAGGGGGAATGAGGGGCGCAATCAGCCCCAGCATTTT.

The V and J genes are TRBV4-3 and TRBJ1-2, with D unclear. The germline gives CDR1 LGHNA, CDR2 YSLEER. Trimming took 6 bases from V and 5 from J, leaving 13 bases between them. The CDR3 is 13 amino acids. CDR3 region: CASRHGLGYGYTF. The CDR3 DNA reads TGCGCCAGCAGACACGGGCTGGGGTATGGCTACACCTTC.

The rearrangement links TRBV28 to TRBJ1-5; no clear D gene. Germline values: CDR1 MDHEN, CDR2 SYDVKM. The V end was cut by 2 bases, the J end by 0 bases, with 5 bases between. CDR3 length equals 14 residues. CDR3 sequence reads: CASSLQDSNQPQHF. CDR3 sequence (DNA): TGTGCCAGCAGTTTACAGGATAGCAATCAGCCCCAGCATTTT.

The rearrangement joins TRBV9 to TRBJ1-4; TRBD1 aligns across 8 bases. This CDR3 has 15 amino acids. Germline values: CDR1 SGDLS, CDR2 YYNGEE. The ends lost 0 bases at V and 2 bases at J; junction bases unmatched: 0. The CDR3 coding sequence is TGTGCCAGCAGCGTAGGGACAGGGACTAATGAAAAACTGTTTTTT. Amino acids: CASSVGTGTNEKLFF.

This chain uses TRBV6-5 with TRBJ1-2; D not resolved. Per the germline V gene, CDR1 is MNHEY and CDR2 is SVGAGI. Trimming pared 5 bases from V and 7 bases from J, leaving 17 bases between. The CDR3 consists of 14 residues. The CDR3 DNA reads as TGTGCCAGCAGTCAACTCTCAAGCAGAGGTGGCTACACCTTC. Translated, it gives CASSQLSSRGGYTF.

The CDR3 nucleotides read TGTGCCAGCAGCCAAGGCGGGGGCTACACCTTC. As protein: CASSQGGGYTF. The J gene is TRBJ1-2, the V gene TRBV14; D remains ambiguous. Trimming pared 1 base from V and 8 bases from J, leaving 5 bases between. Germline V gives CDR1 SGHDN, CDR2 FVKESK. There are 11 residues in the CDR3.

By share, this clone ranks as medium-sized (0.01 to 0.1%). The chain couples TRBV2 to TRBJ1-6; D is unresolved. CDR1 is SNHLY, CDR2 FYNNEI, per germline. This CDR3 has 13 amino acids. V was trimmed by 6 bases and J by 9 bases, leaving 12 bases between them. The CDR3 nucleotides read TGTGCCAGCAGGTTTGGGTCCGGTTCACCCCTCCACTTT. The encoded protein is CASRFGSGSPLHF.

This rearrangement joins TRBV28 to TRBJ2-5; the D gene could be TRBD1 or TRBD2 (5 bases each). Germline CDR1 and CDR2: MDHEN and SYDVKM. With 2 bases removed from V and 2 bases from J, the gap between germline ends came to 12 bases. There are 15 residues in the CDR3. The CDR3 region has the DNA TGTGCCAGCAGTTTACGGGACGGAGCTCAAGAGACCCAGTACTTC. The encoded protein is CASSLRDGAQETQYF.